This T cell receptor beta chain was recorded in a study of blood T cell repertoires in COVID-19. Background on the study: PBMCs, B-cell-depleted T cells, or T cells were the source of the cDNA or gDNA that made up the material.

Repertoires were generated with immunoSEQ multiplex PCR, while TCRdb's copy carries only in-frame clones and drops some. This sample has roughly 360,000 clones, with more than 75% found just once. Germline loops: CDR1 SNHLY, CDR2 FYNNEI. The CDR3 covers 13 residues. The V segment lost 8 bases and the J segment 8 bases; nucleotides outside the gene matches: 8. The sample consisted of peripheral blood. The TCR sequence derives from a human donor with acute or convalescent COVID-19. The donor label of this sample is uncertain. The V call is TRBV2, the J call TRBJ1-4; 7 bases align to TRBD1. This chain's CDR3 is CASEQGISEKLFF. Here the CDR3 DNA reads TGTGCCAGCGAACAGGGGATAAGCGAAAAACTGTTTTTT.